Listed here is a single T cell receptor beta chain. CDR3 size: 12 residues. The germline gives CDR1 LNHDA, CDR2 SQIVND (reference sequence). V lost 3 bases to trimming and J lost 8 bases, with 10 bases between them. Resolution of symptoms, clearance, or two negative PCRs was present in recovered Cohort 3 donors. These data belong to a study of blood T cell repertoires in COVID-19. Background on the study: COVID-19 samples from acute and convalescent phases originated in the United States, Italy and Spain.

Source study methods: Reference gene primer amplification yielded estimated nucleated cell counts. Method: immunoSEQ multiplex PCR; TCRdb's copy keeps in-frame clones and lacks some. Clone size and V and J calls were adopted from that table, with D and trimming inferred from the DNA. Seen here are fewer than 250,000 clones, 80% to 90% observed once, and the top ten hold approximately 7.6%. V and J are TRBV19 and TRBJ1-1; D remains unclear. The sequenced material came from PBMCs or T cells enriched from blood (not recorded which). This TCR was recovered from a woman between 18 and 29 years old who had recovered from COVID-19. In DNA form, the CDR3 reads TGTGCCAGTAGTATCGTTCCGGGGGAAGCTTTCTTT. Residues: CASSIVPGEAFF.